This entry lists 3 T cell receptor beta chains sequenced from one sample in a study of T-cell reconstitution after alpha-beta-depleted transplantation in children. The authors prepared the TCRbeta library with unique molecular identifiers. TCRdb itself ran the PCR reads through MiXCR, one entry per CDR3 protein. This table holds under 25,000 distinct CDR3 sequences, over 10% found once. The specimen comprised PBMCs, mostly from graft donor cells, sampled 60 days after TCRalphabeta/CD19-depleted stem cell transplant. These TCRs come from a female patient between 2 and 10 years old who had a stem cell transplant for congenital amegakaryocytic thrombocytopenia, so the T cells may come from the graft donor.

Comment on this clonotype: The germline gene is not matched at one end of the junction; a read error may be the cause. V is TRBV19 and J is TRBJ2-4; D is uncertain. CDR1 is LNHDA and CDR2 is SQIVND in the germline V gene (reference sequence). There are 14 residues in the CDR3. The CDR3 is CASSMGGAKTIQYF. CDR3 bases: TGTGCCAGTAGTATGGGTGGAGCCAAAACCATTCAGTACTTC.

In its sample, this clonotype was seen many times. The J gene is TRBJ2-1, the V gene TRBV20-1; the D is unclear. CDR3 size: 11 residues. Germline loops: CDR1 DFQATT, CDR2 SNEGSKA (reference sequence). CDR3 in DNA: TGCAGCGCCGGAAAGTACAATGAGCAGTTCTTC. It is translated as CSAGKYNEQFF.

This clonotype came up many times. V usage is TRBV27 and J usage is TRBJ2-6; D is undetermined. Germline V lookup: CDR1 MNHEY, CDR2 SMNVEV (reference sequence). Between the trimmed V and J ends, which lost 6 bases and 1 base, there was a span of 22 bases. The CDR3 is 19 amino acids. The CDR3 DNA follows: TGTGCCAGCAGAGAACCGGATTTTACTTTTTTTTCTGGGGCCAACGTCCTGACTTTC. Translation: CASREPDFTFFSGANVLTF.